This TCR beta chain is from a study of cytomegalovirus exposure and HLA in healthy donors. Study results and limitations: CMV antigen specificity of a few CMV-associated chains was confirmed in vitro.

Comments on this clone: Its matching antigen is unknown.

Sequencing was performed with immunoSEQ multiplex PCR; in TCRdb, only in-frame clones are kept and a portion is missing. The data show 280,000 or so clones, around 87% seen once. The source is a woman under 30 in good health and CMV-seronegative. Sequenced input: PBMCs.

CDR3 nucleotide sequence: TGCGCCAGCAGCAAAAGACAGTCGCGGTCGGAAAAACTGTTTTTT. Its protein product is CASSKRQSRSEKLFF. V gene TRBV5-1 combines with J gene TRBJ1-4; D may be TRBD1 (5 bases). In germline, CDR1 is SGHRS, CDR2 YFSETQ. The CDR3 has 15 amino acids. V was trimmed by 4 bases and J by 8 bases, leaving 18 bases between them.